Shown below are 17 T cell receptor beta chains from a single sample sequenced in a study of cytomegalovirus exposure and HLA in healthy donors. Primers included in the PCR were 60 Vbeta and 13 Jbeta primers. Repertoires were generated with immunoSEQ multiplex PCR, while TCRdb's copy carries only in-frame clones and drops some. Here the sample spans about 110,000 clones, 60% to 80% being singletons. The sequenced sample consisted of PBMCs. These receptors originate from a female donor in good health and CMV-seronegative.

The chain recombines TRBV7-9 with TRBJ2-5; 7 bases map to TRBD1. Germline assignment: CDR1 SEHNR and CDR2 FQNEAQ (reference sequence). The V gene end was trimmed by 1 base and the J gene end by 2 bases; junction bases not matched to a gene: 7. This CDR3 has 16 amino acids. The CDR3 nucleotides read TGTGCCAGCAGCTTAGGTTCTGGGACAGCGCAAGAGACCCAGTACTTC. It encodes CASSLGSGTAQETQYF.

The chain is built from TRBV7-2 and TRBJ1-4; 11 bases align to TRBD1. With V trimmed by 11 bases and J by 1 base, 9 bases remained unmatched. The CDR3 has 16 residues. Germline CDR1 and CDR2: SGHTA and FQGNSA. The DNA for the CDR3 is TGTGCCTCATCCCCCGGGACAGGGGGAACTAATGAAAAACTGTTTTTT. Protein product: CASSPGTGGTNEKLFF.

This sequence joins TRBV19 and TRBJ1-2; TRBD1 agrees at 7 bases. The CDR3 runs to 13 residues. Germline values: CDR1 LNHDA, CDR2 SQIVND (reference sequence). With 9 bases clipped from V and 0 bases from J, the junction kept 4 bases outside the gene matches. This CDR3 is CARGTASNYGYTF. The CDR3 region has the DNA TGTGCCAGAGGGACAGCCTCTAACTATGGCTACACCTTC.

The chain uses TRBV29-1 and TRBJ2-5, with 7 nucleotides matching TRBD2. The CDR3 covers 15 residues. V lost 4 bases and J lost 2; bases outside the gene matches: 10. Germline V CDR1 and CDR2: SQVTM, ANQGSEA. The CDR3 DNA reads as TGCAGCGTTGCCCAGGGAGGGAACCCACAAGAGACCCAGTACTTC. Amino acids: CSVAQGGNPQETQYF.

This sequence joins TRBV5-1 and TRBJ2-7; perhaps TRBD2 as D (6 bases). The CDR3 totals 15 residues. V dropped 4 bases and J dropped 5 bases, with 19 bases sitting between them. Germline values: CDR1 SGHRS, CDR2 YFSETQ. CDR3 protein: CASSVGTAVLNEQYF. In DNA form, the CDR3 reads TGCGCCAGCAGCGTTGGGACTGCCGTCTTGAACGAGCAGTACTTC.

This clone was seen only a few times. The chain's CDR3 is CASSWFLAGDGGRNTGELFF. In nucleotides, the CDR3 is TGCGCCAGCAGCTGGTTCCTAGCGGGAGATGGGGGTCGAAACACCGGGGAGCTGTTTTTT. The J gene is TRBJ2-2, the V gene TRBV4-1, with TRBD2 identical over 10 bases. Germline CDR1 MGHRA, CDR2 YSYEKL. After removal of 5 bases from V and 2 bases from J, the junction contained 17 bases not matched to a gene. The CDR3 sequence is 20 residues long.

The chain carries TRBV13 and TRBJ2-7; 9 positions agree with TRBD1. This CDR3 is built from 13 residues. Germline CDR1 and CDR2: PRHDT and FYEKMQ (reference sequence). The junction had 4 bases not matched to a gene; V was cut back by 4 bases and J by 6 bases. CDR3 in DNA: TGTGCCAGCAGCTCCCGGGACAGGGTCGAGCAGTACTTC. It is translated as CASSSRDRVEQYF. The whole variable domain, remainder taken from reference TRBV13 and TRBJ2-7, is AAGVIQSPRHLIKEKRETATLKCYPIPRHDTVYWYQQGPGQDPQFLISFYEKMQSDKGSIPDRFSAQQFSDYHSELNMSSLELGDSALYFCASSSRDRVEQYFGPGTRLTVT.

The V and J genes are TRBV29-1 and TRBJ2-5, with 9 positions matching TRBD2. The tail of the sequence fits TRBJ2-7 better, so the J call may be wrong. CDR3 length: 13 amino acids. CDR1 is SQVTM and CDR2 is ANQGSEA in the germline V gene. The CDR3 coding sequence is TGCAGCGTTGAGGCTAGCGGGGACTACGAGCAGTACTTC. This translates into CSVEASGDYEQYF.

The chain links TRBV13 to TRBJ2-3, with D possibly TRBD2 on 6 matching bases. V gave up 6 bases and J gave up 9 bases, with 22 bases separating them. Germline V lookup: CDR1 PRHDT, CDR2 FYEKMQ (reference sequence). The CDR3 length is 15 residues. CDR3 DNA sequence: TGTGCCAGCAGTGCCCGTAGACTAGGGACCCTCACGCAGTATTTT. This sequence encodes CASSARRLGTLTQYF.

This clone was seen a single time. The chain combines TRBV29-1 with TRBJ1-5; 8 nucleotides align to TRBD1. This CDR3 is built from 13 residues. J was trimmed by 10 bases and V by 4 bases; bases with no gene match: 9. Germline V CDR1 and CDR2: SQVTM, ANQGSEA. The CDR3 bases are TGCAGCGTTGTTCAGGGGGCCAATACCCCCCAGCATTTT. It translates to CSVVQGANTPQHF. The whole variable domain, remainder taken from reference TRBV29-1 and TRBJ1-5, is SAVISQKPSRDICQRGTSLTIQCQVDSQVTMMFWYRQQPGQSLTLIATANQGSEATYESGFVIDKFPISRPNLTFSTLTVSNMSPEDSSIYLCSVVQGANTPQHFGDGTRLSIL.

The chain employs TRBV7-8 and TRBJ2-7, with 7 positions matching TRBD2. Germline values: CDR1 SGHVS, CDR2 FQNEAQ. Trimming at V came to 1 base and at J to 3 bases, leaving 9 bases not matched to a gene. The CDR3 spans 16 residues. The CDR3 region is CASSLGLAGDGYEQYF. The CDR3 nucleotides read TGTGCCAGCAGCTTAGGGCTGGCGGGAGACGGCTACGAGCAGTACTTC.

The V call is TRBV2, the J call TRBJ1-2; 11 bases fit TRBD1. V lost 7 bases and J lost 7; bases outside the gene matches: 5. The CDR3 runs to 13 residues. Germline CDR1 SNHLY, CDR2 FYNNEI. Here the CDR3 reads CASTLDRGLGYTF. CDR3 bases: TGTGCCAGCACCCTGGACAGGGGGCTTGGCTACACCTTC.

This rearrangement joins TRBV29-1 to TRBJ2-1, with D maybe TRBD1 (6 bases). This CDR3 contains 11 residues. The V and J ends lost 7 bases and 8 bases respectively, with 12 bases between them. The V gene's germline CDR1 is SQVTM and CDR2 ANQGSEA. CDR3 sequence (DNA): TGCAGCGGGAGAGGGGGATATGAGCAGTTCTTC. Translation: CSGRGGYEQFF.

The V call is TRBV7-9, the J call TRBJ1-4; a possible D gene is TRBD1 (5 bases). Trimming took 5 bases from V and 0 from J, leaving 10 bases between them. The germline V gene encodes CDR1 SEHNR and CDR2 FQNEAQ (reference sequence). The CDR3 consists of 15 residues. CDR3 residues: CASSPTAATNEKLFF. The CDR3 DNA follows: TGTGCCAGCAGCCCGACAGCTGCAACTAATGAAAAACTGTTTTTT.

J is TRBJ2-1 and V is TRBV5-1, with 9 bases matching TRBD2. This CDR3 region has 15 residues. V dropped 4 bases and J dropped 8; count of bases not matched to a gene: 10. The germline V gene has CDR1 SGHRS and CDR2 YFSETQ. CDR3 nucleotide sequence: TGCGCCAGCAGCCTAGCGGGAAACTCGAAGGATGAGCAGTTCTTC. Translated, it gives CASSLAGNSKDEQFF.

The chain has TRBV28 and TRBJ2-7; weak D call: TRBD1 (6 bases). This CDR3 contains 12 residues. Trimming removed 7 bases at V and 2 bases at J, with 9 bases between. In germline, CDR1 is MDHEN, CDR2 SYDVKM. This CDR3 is CASTGQTYEQYF. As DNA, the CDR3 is TGTGCCAGCACTGGACAGACCTACGAGCAGTACTTC.

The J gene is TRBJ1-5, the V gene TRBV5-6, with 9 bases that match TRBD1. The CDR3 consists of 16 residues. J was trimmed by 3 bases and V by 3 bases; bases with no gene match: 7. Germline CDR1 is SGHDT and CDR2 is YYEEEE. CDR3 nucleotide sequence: TGTGCCAGCAGCTCCGGGACAGGGAATCCCAATCAGCCCCAGCATTTT. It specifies CASSSGTGNPNQPQHF.